The next 31 T cell receptor beta chains were all read from a single sample in a study of CD8 T cells in ankylosing spondylitis. TCRdb ran MiXCR on the 5' RACE reads and lists one entry per CDR3 protein. The sample yields some 400,000 distinct CDR3 sequences, more than 20% seen once. Which antigens these TCRs recognize remains unknown. Whole-study results and caveats: Apparently characteristic of ankylosing spondylitis blood was a TCR beta motif (eight highly homologous variants).

What was sequenced was blood, either unsorted or a sorted T cell fraction (not recorded which). Every receptor here comes from a male donor with ankylosing spondylitis.

A few counts support this clonotype. This rearrangement joins TRBV12-3 or TRBV12-4 to TRBJ2-7, with D perhaps TRBD1 (5 bases). The CDR3 loop spans 15 amino acids. With 3 bases removed from V and 4 bases from J, the gap between germline ends came to 16 bases. CDR3 sequence (DNA): TGTGCCAGCAGTTTCTTAGGCAGGGAAGATTACGAGCAGTACTTC. Translation: CASSFLGREDYEQYF.

The chain recombines TRBV5-1 with TRBJ2-3; D call uncertain. V gave up 6 bases and J gave up 1 base, with 12 bases separating them. Germline V gene sequence: CDR1 SGHRS, CDR2 YFSETQ. CDR3 length: 14 amino acids. The CDR3 DNA reads TGCGCCAGCAAGCTTAGTCACGGCACAGATACGCAGTATTTT. As protein: CASKLSHGTDTQYF. The complete variable domain, with remaining parts taken from reference TRBV5-1 and TRBJ2-3, reads KAGVTQTPRYLIKTRGQQVTLSCSPISGHRSVSWYQQTPGQGLQFLFEYFSETQRNKGNFPGRFSGRQFSNSRSEMNVSTLELGDSALYLCASKLSHGTDTQYFGPGTRLTVL.

This clonotype has a handful of counts. This sequence joins TRBV14 and TRBJ2-7, with D tentatively TRBD2 (5 bases). CDR1 is SGHDN and CDR2 is FVKESK in the germline V gene. The V end was cut by 2 bases, the J end by 1 base, with 6 bases between. The CDR3 covers 13 residues. CDR3: CASSQSGSYEQYF. Written as DNA, the CDR3 is TGTGCCAGCAGCCAAAGCGGTTCCTACGAGCAGTACTTC.

This clonotype was seen only a few times. The chain has TRBV20-1 and TRBJ2-2; the D gene could be TRBD1 or TRBD2 (6 bases each). This CDR3 is 16 amino acids long. Per the germline V gene, CDR1 is DFQATT and CDR2 is SNEGSKA (reference sequence). V lost 3 bases and J lost 0, with 14 bases in between. The CDR3 here is CSASDLGGANTGELFF. CDR3 in DNA: TGCAGTGCTAGTGACTTGGGGGGCGCGAACACCGGGGAGCTGTTTTTT.

At least ten counts were recorded for this clonotype. The rearrangement uses TRBV5-1 and TRBJ2-3; TRBD1 agrees at 7 bases. Germline CDR1 is SGHRS and CDR2 is YFSETQ. V lost 5 bases, J lost 2 bases, and 5 bases stayed unmatched. The length of the CDR3 is 14 residues. The CDR3 here is CASSPGQSTDTQYF. The CDR3 nucleotides read TGCGCCAGCAGTCCGGGACAGTCCACAGATACGCAGTATTTT.

V gene TRBV29-1 combines with J gene TRBJ2-3; 8 nucleotides match TRBD1. This CDR3 contains 15 residues. Germline values: CDR1 SQVTM, CDR2 ANQGSEA. The V and J ends lost 1 base and 0 bases, in that order; junction bases with no gene match: 3. This CDR3 reads CSVEGRTGSTDTQYF. The CDR3, as DNA: TGCAGCGTTGAAGGTCGGACAGGGAGCACAGATACGCAGTATTTT.

This chain uses TRBV5-6 with TRBJ2-7, with 7 positions matching TRBD2. The CDR3 is 16 amino acids. V lost 5 bases to trimming and J lost 0 bases; unmatched junction nucleotides: 11. Germline V lookup: CDR1 SGHDT, CDR2 YYEEEE. CDR3 coding DNA: TGTGCCAGCAGTCTCGGACTAGTTTCTAACTCCTACGAGCAGTACTTC. It translates to CASSLGLVSNSYEQYF.

The J gene is TRBJ2-1, the V gene TRBV18; 12 positions agree with TRBD2. CDR3 length equals 16 residues. With 2 bases clipped from V and 4 bases from J, the junction kept 3 bases outside the gene matches. The germline gives CDR1 KGHSH, CDR2 LQKENI. The CDR3 is CASSPRTSGKYNEQFF. The CDR3, as DNA: TGTGCCAGCTCACCAAGGACTAGCGGGAAATACAATGAGCAGTTCTTC.

The rearrangement uses TRBV5-1 and TRBJ1-4; D may be TRBD1 (6 bases). The V gene's germline CDR1 is SGHRS and CDR2 YFSETQ. This CDR3 is 14 amino acids long. Trimming took off 6 bases at V and 5 bases at J, with 14 bases between the two ends. CDR3 sequence: CASTEGQLNEKLFF. CDR3 sequence (DNA): TGCGCCAGCACTGAAGGACAGTTAAATGAAAAACTGTTTTTT.

This chain joins TRBV30 and TRBJ1-2; tentative D call: TRBD1 (5 bases). The V and J ends lost 8 bases and 2 bases respectively, with 12 bases between them. The CDR3 is 12 residues long. CDR1 GTSNPN and CDR2 SVGIG come from the germline V gene (reference sequence). The CDR3 DNA sequence: TGTGCCAAAGTGCGGGACAACTATGGCTACACCTTC. Its protein product is CAKVRDNYGYTF.

This clonotype was counted a few times. The genes are TRBV29-1 and TRBJ2-3, with 10 positions matching TRBD2. Per germline, CDR1 SQVTM and CDR2 ANQGSEA. The V and J ends lost 4 bases and 6 bases, in that order; junction bases with no gene match: 7. CDR3 size: 14 residues. CDR3 in DNA: TGCAGCGTTGTGAGCGGGAGGGCCGCGGATACGCAGTATTTT. Its protein product is CSVVSGRAADTQYF.

This clonotype was seen only a few times. The chain has TRBV7-9 and TRBJ1-4; unclear D gene. The CDR3 has 14 residues. CDR1 and CDR2 (germline): SEHNR, FQNEAQ (reference sequence). Trimming took off 5 bases at V and 5 bases at J, with 12 bases between the two ends. DNA of the CDR3: TGTGCCAGCAGCCCGCTGGAACTCAATGAAAAACTGTTTTTT. It is translated as CASSPLELNEKLFF.

The chain recombines TRBV6-1 with TRBJ2-7, with 8 bases lining up with TRBD2. The CDR3 has 14 amino acids. The germline CDR1 and CDR2 sequences are MNHNS and SASEGT. V lost 6 bases, J lost 1 base, and 5 bases stayed unmatched. DNA for the CDR3: TGTGCCAGCAGCCGGGGGGGGTGGTCCTACGAGCAGTACTTC. This sequence encodes CASSRGGWSYEQYF.

The sample holds many counts of this clonotype. This sequence joins TRBV3-1 and TRBJ1-2; 9 nucleotides match TRBD1. The CDR3 runs to 16 residues. From germline, CDR1 is LGHDT and CDR2 YNNKEL (reference sequence). V shed 1 base, J shed 4 bases, and the junction held 7 bases outside the gene matches. In DNA form, the CDR3 reads TGTGCCAGCAGCCAAGTCTCGGGACAGGGAATCTATGGCTACACCTTC. It encodes CASSQVSGQGIYGYTF.

The J gene is TRBJ2-1, the V gene TRBV2; possibly TRBD1 for D (6 bases). This CDR3 comprises 14 residues. Germline V gives CDR1 SNHLY, CDR2 FYNNEI. Trimming stripped 8 bases from V and 0 bases from J, with 11 bases between. CDR3 amino acids: CASGTSSSYNEQFF. The CDR3 DNA reads as TGTGCCAGCGGGACAAGTAGCTCCTACAATGAGCAGTTCTTC.

This clonotype was counted between two and nine times. The chain couples TRBV9 to TRBJ2-2; 11 nucleotides agree with TRBD1. The CDR3 loop spans 17 amino acids. J lost 4 bases, V lost 4 bases, and 9 bases had no gene match. CDR1 is SGDLS and CDR2 is YYNGEE in the germline V gene. Here the CDR3 reads CASSLGQGARSTGELFF. Written as DNA, the CDR3 is TGTGCCAGCAGCCTTGGACAGGGGGCGCGGAGCACCGGGGAGCTGTTTTTT.

J is TRBJ2-1 and V is TRBV3-1, with 7 nucleotides matching TRBD2. The CDR3 is made up of 17 amino acids. Germline V CDR1 and CDR2: LGHDT, YNNKEL (reference sequence). V lost 3 bases and J lost 9; bases outside the gene matches: 17. DNA for the CDR3: TGTGCCAGCAGCCACCTCAACCCCGGGACGGGAGGTAGTGAGCAGTTCTTC. This gives the protein CASSHLNPGTGGSEQFF.

The gene calls are TRBV20-1 and TRBJ2-7; possibly TRBD1 for D (5 bases). Trimming cost V 6 bases and J 2 bases, with 20 bases left between them. Germline V CDR1 and CDR2: DFQATT, SNEGSKA (reference sequence). This CDR3 spans 15 amino acids. The CDR3 DNA sequence: TGCAGTGCCAGGGCCTTTCAGGGTTGGGCCTACGAGCAGTACTTC. Protein: CSARAFQGWAYEQYF.

This rearrangement joins TRBV5-1 to TRBJ2-2; 8 positions agree with TRBD1. The CDR3 runs to 15 residues. Trimming removed 3 bases from V and 4 bases from J; junction bases left unmatched: 5. The germline V gene encodes CDR1 SGHRS and CDR2 YFSETQ. The CDR3 DNA follows: TGCGCCAGCAGCTCGACAGGGACAGGCACCGGGGAGCTGTTTTTT. As protein: CASSSTGTGTGELFF.

The rearrangement links TRBV20-1 to TRBJ1-5, with D unclear. The CDR3 has 13 residues. Germline V gene lookup returns CDR1 DFQATT and CDR2 SNEGSKA (reference sequence). Trimming left V 1 base short and J 0 bases short, with 4 bases between. The CDR3 reads CSARGSSNQPQHF. The CDR3, as DNA: TGCAGTGCTAGAGGCAGTAGCAATCAGCCCCAGCATTTT.

The gene calls are TRBV7-6 and TRBJ1-5; the match to TRBD1 covers 9 bases. The CDR3 loop spans 16 amino acids. Germline V lookup: CDR1 SGHVS, CDR2 FNYEAQ. V lost 5 bases to trimming and J lost 2 bases; unmatched junction nucleotides: 7. The CDR3 loop is CASSATGGRGNQPQHF. DNA for the CDR3: TGTGCCAGCAGCGCCACAGGGGGCAGGGGCAATCAGCCCCAGCATTTT.

Only a few counts were recorded for this clonotype. This chain joins TRBV29-1 and TRBJ2-6, with D possibly TRBD1 on 6 matching bases. V lost 6 bases to trimming and J lost 0 bases, with 15 bases between them. This CDR3 contains 16 residues. Germline V gene data show CDR1 as SQVTM and CDR2 as ANQGSEA. The CDR3 region has the DNA TGCAGCGTCGATCCGGGACAACCCTCTGGGGCCAACGTCCTGACTTTC. This sequence encodes CSVDPGQPSGANVLTF.

This clonotype has a handful of counts. The J gene is TRBJ1-6, the V gene TRBV16, with TRBD1 matching 8 bases. This CDR3 region has 15 residues. J lost 6 bases, V lost 4 bases, and 5 bases had no gene match. Germline V gene data show CDR1 as KGHSY and CDR2 as FQNENV. CDR3 loop: CASSPSGGSNSPLHF. CDR3 sequence (DNA): TGTGCCAGCAGCCCTTCAGGGGGCAGTAATTCACCCCTCCACTTT.

The chain is built from TRBV28 and TRBJ1-1, with a tentative D call TRBD1 (5 bases). Per the germline V gene, CDR1 is MDHEN and CDR2 is SYDVKM. V lost 4 bases and J 4 bases, leaving 16 bases between the germline ends. The CDR3 length is 15 residues. CDR3 residues: CASSSNQGMGTEAFF. The DNA of the CDR3 is TGTGCCAGCAGTTCTAACCAGGGTATGGGCACTGAAGCTTTCTTT.

The rearrangement links TRBV30 to TRBJ1-1, with no clear D. V was trimmed by 3 bases and J by 2 bases, leaving 19 bases between them. The CDR3 runs to 16 residues. CDR1 is GTSNPN, CDR2 SVGIG, per germline (reference sequence). Here the CDR3 DNA reads TGTGCCTGGAGCACCGGGCCTACCCTTTTCAACACTGAAGCTTTCTTT. Translation gives CAWSTGPTLFNTEAFF.

The chain couples TRBV28 to TRBJ1-6; TRBD1 is a possible D gene (6 bases). Germline-derived CDR1 and CDR2 are MDHEN and SYDVKM. The CDR3 runs to 14 residues. Trimming took 7 bases from V and 11 from J, leaving 18 bases between them. Written as DNA, the CDR3 is TGTGCCAGCAATCTACAGGGCGGAGGGACACCCCTCCACTTT. It encodes CASNLQGGGTPLHF.

This clonotype was detected only a few times. The rearrangement uses TRBV29-1 and TRBJ1-1, with D perhaps matching TRBD1 (5 bases). There are 12 residues in the CDR3. Looked up from germline, CDR1 is SQVTM and CDR2 is ANQGSEA. The V end lost 7 bases, the J end lost 4 bases, and 13 bases lay between the germline ends. The CDR3 is CSAGLRGTEAFF. The CDR3, as DNA: TGCAGCGCGGGACTAAGGGGCACTGAAGCTTTCTTT.

This clonotype was seen only a few times. This sequence joins TRBV5-1 and TRBJ1-2; unclear D gene. The CDR3 sequence is 16 residues long. V gave up 0 bases and J gave up 3 bases, with 15 bases separating them. CDR1 is SGHRS, CDR2 YFSETQ, per germline. CDR3 protein: CASSLASRPRDYGYTF. The CDR3 DNA reads as TGCGCCAGCAGCTTGGCCAGCCGTCCGCGTGACTATGGCTACACCTTC.

This chain joins TRBV28 and TRBJ2-1, with 15 bases identical to TRBD2. The CDR3 runs 18 residues. Trimming took 6 bases from V and 3 from J; bases not matched to a gene: 9. Germline V gives CDR1 MDHEN, CDR2 SYDVKM. CDR3 sequence (DNA): TGTGCCAGCAGGCCGACAGGACTAGCGGGAGGGAACTACAATGAGCAGTTCTTC. This encodes CASRPTGLAGGNYNEQFF.

The sample holds a few counts of this clonotype. The gene calls are TRBV27 and TRBJ1-1, with TRBD1 matching over 9 bases. CDR3 size: 13 residues. Germline V gives CDR1 MNHEY, CDR2 SMNVEV (reference sequence). Trimming cost V 6 bases and J 3 bases; bases outside gene matches: 2. CDR3 bases: TGTGCCAGCAGGCGGACAGGGGACACTGAAGCTTTCTTT. The encoded protein is CASRRTGDTEAFF.

The rearrangement joins TRBV3-1 to TRBJ2-7, with 12 bases aligning to TRBD2. Trimming at V came to 1 base and at J to 6 bases, leaving 4 bases not matched to a gene. The germline V gene encodes CDR1 LGHDT and CDR2 YNNKEL (reference sequence). This CDR3 has 15 residues. The CDR3 DNA sequence: TGTGCCAGCAGCCAAGGACTAGCGGGAGCACGCGAGCAGTACTTC. Its protein is CASSQGLAGAREQYF.